The 8 T cell receptor beta chains below come from one sample, sequenced in a study of tumor-infiltrating lymphocytes in primary liver carcinoma. A constant-region primer primed TCR beta cDNA synthesis from 500 ng of total RNA. Investigators got TCR beta libraries out of three nested multiplex PCR rounds, done with slightly modified ARM-PCR. Researchers ran the first two PCR rounds for roughly 11 cycles each with TRBV1-TRBV30 forward primers and a C-beta reverse primer. In TCRdb, the multiplex PCR reads were re-called with MiXCR into one record per CDR3 protein. The table includes about 130,000 distinct CDR3 sequences, 60% to 75% detected once. It was from about 20-30 mg of unsorted bulk tissue that RNA and DNA were co-extracted. What was sequenced was liver tumor tissue from sampling region 3. Stated subset: tumor region T3, left-lateral pole. The source of these receptors is a woman aged 55-70 years with primary liver carcinoma and hepatitis B virus infection.

On this clonotype: Mismatch with germline at one junction end may stem from a read error. The genes are TRBV11-2 and TRBJ1-5; D gene unclear. Germline V lookup: CDR1 SGHAT, CDR2 FQNNGV. This CDR3 comprises 14 residues. CDR3 bases: TGTGTCAGCAGCGGGGTTGGGCGTAATCACCCCCAGCATTTT. Its protein product is CVSSGVGRNHPQHF.

For this clonotype: At one end the junction does not follow the germline gene, possibly because of a read error. The chain has TRBV7-9 and TRBJ1-2, with 11 bases matching TRBD1. The germline V gene encodes CDR1 SEHNR and CDR2 FQNEAQ (reference sequence). CDR3 size: 15 residues. CDR3 sequence (DNA): TGTGCCAGCAGCCATGGGACAGGGGGATACTATAGCTACACCTTC. Its protein product is CASSHGTGGYYSYTF.

On this clonotype itself: Relative to the germline gene, one junction end is altered; a read error may explain this. V gene TRBV4-1 combines with J gene TRBJ1-2; D uncertain. From germline, CDR1 is MGHRA and CDR2 YSYEKL. The CDR3 totals 15 residues. The CDR3 region has the DNA TGCGCCAGTAGCCACAGCGGGATACGGAAGTATGGCTACACCTTC. It is translated as CASSHSGIRKYGYTF.

A word on this clonotype: It may be a read error: a sequence one base away is much more abundant. CDR3 region: CTSSSNPGGRTEAFF. CDR3 bases: TGTACCAGCAGCTCCAACCCGGGGGGTAGGACTGAAGCTTTCTTT. This rearrangement joins TRBV7-3 to TRBJ1-1; D possibly corresponds to TRBD1 (5 bases). CDR1 and CDR2 from the germline V gene are SGHTA and FQGTGA. The CDR3 is 15 residues long.

Comment on this clonotype: A much larger clone lies a single base off, so this may be a read error. The chain combines TRBV29-1 with TRBJ2-3; TRBD1 or TRBD2 may be the D gene (5 bases each). In germline, CDR1 is SQVTM, CDR2 ANQGSEA. Between the trimmed V and J ends, which lost 4 bases and 2 bases, there was a span of 22 bases. The CDR3 runs 17 residues. As DNA, the CDR3 is TGCAGCGTTGTGGCATTAATAGGGGCGGGCTCCACAGATACGCAGTATTTT. Its translation: CSVVALIGAGSTDTQYF.

This clonotype was observed at least ten times. This rearrangement joins TRBV5-1 to TRBJ2-5; weak D call: TRBD1 (6 bases). Per the germline V gene, CDR1 is SGHRS and CDR2 is YFSETQ. There are 15 residues in the CDR3. Trimming pared 3 bases from V and 1 base from J, leaving 13 bases between. CDR3 coding DNA: TGCGCCAGCAGCTCTAGTACAGGGTTCCAAGAGACCCAGTACTTC. This translates into CASSSSTGFQETQYF.

The chain has TRBV12-3 or TRBV12-4 and TRBJ2-2, with 7 bases identical to TRBD1. This CDR3 has 14 residues. CDR3 sequence (DNA): TGTGTCAACCAATTGGCAGGGGGCACCGGGGAGCTGTTTTTT. Its protein product is CVNQLAGGTGELFF.

By its share, this clonotype is medium-sized. The chain links TRBV29-1 to TRBJ1-5; no clear D gene. This CDR3 is built from 12 residues. The V and J ends lost 4 bases and 6 bases respectively, with 10 bases between them. Germline lookup yields CDR1 SQVTM and CDR2 ANQGSEA. This chain's CDR3 is CSVGTSSQPQHF. The CDR3 nucleotides are TGCAGCGTTGGGACCTCTTCTCAGCCCCAGCATTTT.